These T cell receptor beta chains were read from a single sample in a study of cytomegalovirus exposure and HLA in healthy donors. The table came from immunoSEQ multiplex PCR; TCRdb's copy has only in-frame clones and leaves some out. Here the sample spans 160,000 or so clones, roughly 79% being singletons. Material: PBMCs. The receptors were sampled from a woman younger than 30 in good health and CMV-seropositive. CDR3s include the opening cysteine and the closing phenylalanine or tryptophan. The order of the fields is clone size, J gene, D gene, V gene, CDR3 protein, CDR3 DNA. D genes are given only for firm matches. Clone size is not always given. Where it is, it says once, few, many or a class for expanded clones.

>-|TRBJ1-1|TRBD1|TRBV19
CASSITDRVLMNTEAFF
TGTGCCAGTAGTATAACGGACAGGGTACTTATGAACACTGAAGCTTTCTTT
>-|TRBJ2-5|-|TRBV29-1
CSVDRTTQETQYF
TGCAGCGTTGACCGGACTACCCAAGAGACCCAGTACTTC
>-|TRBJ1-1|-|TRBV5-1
CASSLGGEAFF
TGCGCCAGCAGCTTAGGGGGTGAAGCTTTCTTT
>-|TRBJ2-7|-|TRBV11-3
CASSPGAGGGAKNEQYF
TGTGCCAGCAGCCCGGGGGCCGGGGGAGGGGCGAAGAACGAGCAGTACTTC
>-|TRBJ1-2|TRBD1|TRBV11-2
CASSPTRGRLGYGYTF
TGTGCCAGCAGCCCCACCAGGGGGCGGTTAGGCTATGGCTACACCTTC
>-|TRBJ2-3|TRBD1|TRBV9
CASNPMDRGRTTQYF
TGTGCCAGCAACCCCATGGACAGGGGGAGAACTACGCAGTATTTT
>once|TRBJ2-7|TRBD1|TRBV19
CASSGQGRHFYEQYF
TGTGCCAGTAGTGGACAGGGGAGGCACTTCTACGAGCAGTACTTC
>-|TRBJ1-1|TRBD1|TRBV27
CASSPSDRENTEAFF
TGTGCCAGCAGTCCGTCGGACAGGGAGAACACTGAAGCTTTCTTT
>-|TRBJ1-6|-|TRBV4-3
CASSQDLGGSNSPLHF
TGCGCCAGCAGCCAAGATTTAGGAGGGAGCAATTCACCCCTCCACTTT
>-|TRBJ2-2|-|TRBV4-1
CASSQGQGMNTGELFF
TGCGCCAGCAGCCAAGGCCAGGGGATGAACACCGGGGAGCTGTTTTTT
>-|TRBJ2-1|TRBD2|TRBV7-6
CASSPTGTSGGGEQFF
TGTGCCAGCAGCCCGACCGGGACTAGCGGGGGGGGTGAGCAGTTCTTC
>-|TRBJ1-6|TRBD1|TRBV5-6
CASKGTDNSPLHF
TGTGCCAGCAAAGGGACAGACAATTCACCCCTCCACTTT
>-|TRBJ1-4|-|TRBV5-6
CASSRRGGNNEKLFF
TGTGCCAGCAGCCGTAGGGGGGGAAATAATGAAAAACTGTTTTTT
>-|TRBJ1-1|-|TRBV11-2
CASSLGRGAFF
TGTGCCAGCAGCTTAGGAAGGGGAGCTTTCTTT
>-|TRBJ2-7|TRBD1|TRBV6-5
CASSYGTGGTYEQYF
TGTGCCAGCAGTTACGGGACAGGGGGGACCTACGAGCAGTACTTC
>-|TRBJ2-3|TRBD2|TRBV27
CASSPQRGWIALHVDTQYF
TGTGCCAGCAGCCCCCAGCGGGGGTGGATTGCCCTCCACGTGGATACGCAGTATTTT
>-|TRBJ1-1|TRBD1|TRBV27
CASSPYSGTGAPAFF
TGTGCCAGCAGTCCGTACTCCGGGACAGGGGCCCCGGCTTTCTTT
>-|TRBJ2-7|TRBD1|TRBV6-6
CASSDQTGKGEQYF
TGTGCCAGCAGTGACCAGACAGGGAAGGGCGAGCAGTACTTC
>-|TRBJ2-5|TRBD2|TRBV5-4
CASSSGTLGETQYF
TGTGCCAGCAGCAGCGGGACCCTGGGGGAGACCCAGTACTTC
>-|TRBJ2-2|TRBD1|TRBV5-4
CASSPGQGARVGELFF
TGTGCCAGCAGCCCGGGACAGGGGGCACGAGTCGGGGAGCTGTTTTTT
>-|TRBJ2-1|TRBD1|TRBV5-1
CASSSGQGAGNEQFF
TGCGCCAGCAGTTCGGGACAGGGGGCAGGGAATGAGCAGTTCTTC
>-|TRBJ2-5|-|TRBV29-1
CSVESAGWEETQYF
TGCAGCGTTGAATCGGCGGGTTGGGAAGAGACCCAGTACTTC
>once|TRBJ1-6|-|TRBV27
CASRGFGYNSPLHF
TGTGCCAGCCGGGGTTTCGGCTATAATTCACCCCTCCACTTT
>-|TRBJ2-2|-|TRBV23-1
CASSHGQNTGELFF
TGCGCCAGCAGTCACGGTCAAAACACCGGGGAGCTGTTTTTT
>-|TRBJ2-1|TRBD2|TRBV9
CASSPSGGTHNEQFF
TGTGCCAGCAGCCCCTCGGGGGGGACACACAATGAGCAGTTCTTC
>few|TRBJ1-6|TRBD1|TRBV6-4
CASSTGQFSPLHF
TGTGCCAGCAGCACGGGACAGTTTTCACCCCTCCACTTT
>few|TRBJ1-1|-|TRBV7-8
CASSLGLIFGTEAFF
TGTGCCAGCAGCTTAGGCCTAATTTTCGGCACTGAAGCTTTCTTT
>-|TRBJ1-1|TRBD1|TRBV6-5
CASSADRLTEAFF
TGTGCCAGCAGCGCGGACAGGCTCACTGAAGCTTTCTTT
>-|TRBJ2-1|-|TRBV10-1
CARTKRGHKVDNEQFF
TGCGCCAGGACCAAACGCGGACACAAGGTTGACAATGAGCAGTTCTTC
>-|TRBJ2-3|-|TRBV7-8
CASSLRFQGTDTQYF
TGTGCCAGCAGCTTGCGTTTCCAGGGGACAGATACGCAGTATTTT
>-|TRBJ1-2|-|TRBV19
CASREGRSNYGYTF
TGTGCCAGTAGGGAGGGAAGGAGTAACTATGGCTACACCTTC
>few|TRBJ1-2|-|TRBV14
CASSQDRALYGYTF
TGTGCCAGCAGCCAAGATCGTGCACTCTATGGCTACACCTTC
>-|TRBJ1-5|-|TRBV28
CASSPNRGRSNQPQHF
TGTGCCAGCAGCCCAAATAGGGGAAGGAGCAATCAGCCCCAGCATTTT
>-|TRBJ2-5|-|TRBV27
CASSSTRKGYQETQYF
TGTGCCAGCAGTTCGACCCGTAAGGGGTACCAAGAGACCCAGTACTTC
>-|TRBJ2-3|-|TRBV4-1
CASSLLGRTGTDTQYF
TGCGCCAGCAGCCTCCTCGGCAGAACAGGCACAGATACGCAGTATTTT
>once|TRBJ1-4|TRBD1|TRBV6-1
CASSATGANDNEKLFF
TGTGCCAGCAGTGCCACAGGGGCGAACGATAATGAAAAACTGTTTTTT
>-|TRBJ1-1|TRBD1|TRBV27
CASSTDRGRDTEAFF
TGTGCCAGCAGTACCGACAGGGGGCGCGACACTGAAGCTTTCTTT
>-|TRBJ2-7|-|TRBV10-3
CAISLDRNDEQYF
TGTGCCATCAGCCTGGACAGAAACGACGAGCAGTACTTC
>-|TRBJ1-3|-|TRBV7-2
CASSFAVYSGNTIYF
TGTGCCAGCAGCTTCGCAGTTTACTCTGGAAACACCATATATTTT
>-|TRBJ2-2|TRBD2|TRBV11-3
CASTTSAGTGELFF
TGTGCCAGCACCACTAGCGCCGGGACCGGGGAGCTGTTTTTT
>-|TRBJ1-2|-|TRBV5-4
CASSLAGYGYTF
TGTGCCAGCAGCTTGGCAGGCTATGGCTACACCTTC
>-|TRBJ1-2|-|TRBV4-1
CASSHPIGLYGYTF
TGCGCCAGCAGCCACCCGATTGGCCTCTATGGCTACACCTTC
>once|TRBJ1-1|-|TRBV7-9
CASSLLDRLEAFF
TGTGCCAGCAGCTTACTCGACAGACTTGAGGCTTTCTTT
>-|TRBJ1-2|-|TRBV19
CASSPWGDHGYTF
TGTGCCAGCTCCCCCTGGGGGGACCATGGCTACACCTTC
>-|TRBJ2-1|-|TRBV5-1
CASSFGEQGAYNEQFF
TGCGCCAGCAGCTTCGGCGAGCAAGGGGCGTACAATGAGCAGTTCTTC
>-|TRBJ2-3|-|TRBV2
CASRPDRRTDTQYF
TGTGCCAGCAGACCCGACAGACGCACAGATACGCAGTATTTT
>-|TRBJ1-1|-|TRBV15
CATSRATAFVFF
TGTGCCACCAGCAGAGCGACAGCGTTCGTTTTCTTT
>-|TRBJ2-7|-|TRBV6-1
CASSEAVASEQYF
TGTGCCAGCAGTGAGGCGGTAGCAAGCGAGCAGTACTTC
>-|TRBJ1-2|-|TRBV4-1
CASSQLWRGGGYGYTF
TGCGCCAGCAGCCAACTTTGGCGGGGGGGCGGGTATGGCTACACCTTC
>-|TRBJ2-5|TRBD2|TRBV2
CASSGGGQETQYF
TGTGCCAGCTCCGGGGGGGGCCAAGAGACCCAGTACTTC
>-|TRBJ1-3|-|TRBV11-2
CASSLPTGNTIYF
TGTGCCAGCAGCCTACCGACAGGAAACACCATATATTTT
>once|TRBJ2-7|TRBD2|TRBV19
CASRDRGGDEQYF
TGTGCCAGTAGAGACCGTGGGGGGGACGAGCAGTACTTC